This entry features one T cell receptor beta chain sequence. Its specificity is unknown. This entry comes from a study of vaccination and CD4 T cells after COVID-19. Across the whole study: Convalescent participants consisted of six males and four females, two being Hispanic.

This CDR3 spans 14 amino acids. Germline lookup yields CDR1 SEHNR and CDR2 FQNEAQ (reference sequence). V dropped 4 bases and J dropped 3 bases, with 10 bases sitting between them. As for treatment: roughly 11-day PBMC culture with coronavirus spike peptide pools or control peptides (ViraFEST assay). The positive PCR dates, which preceded the US Alpha, Beta and Delta variants, fell between March and December 2020. Cultured CD4+ T cell DNA underwent sequencing with the Oncomine TCR Beta short-read assay. MiXCR, applied by TCRdb to the PCR reads, yields one record per CDR3 protein. The sample carries around 13,000 distinct CDR3 sequences, approximately 75% recorded once.

The sequenced material came from CD4+ T cells from blood, cultured in vitro. The chain recombines TRBV7-9 with TRBJ1-5, with D possibly being TRBD1 (5 bases). The clonotype comes from a human donor who had recovered from COVID-19. In DNA form, the CDR3 reads TGTGCCAGCAGCTCCGGGGCAGTCAATCAGCCCCAGCATTTT. Encoded protein: CASSSGAVNQPQHF.